These T cell receptor beta chains were read from a single sample in a study of T cell changes during pregnancy in multiple sclerosis. Assay: immunoSEQ multiplex PCR; the TCRdb copy retains only in-frame clones and omits some. The sample consists of 40,000 to 55,000 clones, 85% to 90% of them appearing once. The sequences come from CD4+ T cells from peripheral blood mononuclear cells, collected in the first trimester of pregnancy. These receptor sequences come from a female donor with multiple sclerosis, enrolled in a pregnancy study. CDR3s include the opening cysteine and the closing phenylalanine or tryptophan. The D gene is left open where the match is weak. The listing skips clone size in some rows; elsewhere it reads once, few, many or a size class.

clone_size: once
d_call: NA
v_call: TRBV2
j_call: TRBJ2-5
cdr3_aa: CASMAGIYQETQYF
cdr3_nt: TGTGCCAGCATGGCAGGGATTTACCAAGAGACCCAGTACTTC

clone_size: NA
d_call: TRBD2
v_call: TRBV14
j_call: TRBJ2-2
cdr3_aa: CASSHFPGLAGELSNTGELFF
cdr3_nt: TGTGCCAGCAGCCATTTTCCGGGACTAGCGGGAGAACTTTCGAACACCGGGGAGCTGTTTTTT

clone_size: NA
d_call: NA
v_call: TRBV5-1
j_call: TRBJ1-1
cdr3_aa: CASSLGQMNTEAFF
cdr3_nt: TGCGCCAGCAGCTTGGGTCAGATGAACACTGAAGCTTTCTTT

clone_size: NA
d_call: NA
v_call: TRBV27
j_call: TRBJ2-3
cdr3_aa: CASSRTLNPTNTQYF
cdr3_nt: TGTGCCAGCAGCCGGACTCTGAACCCCACGAATACGCAGTATTTT

clone_size: NA
d_call: TRBD1
v_call: TRBV6-6
j_call: TRBJ1-5
cdr3_aa: CASRNTGDQPQHF
cdr3_nt: TGTGCCAGCAGAAACACAGGGGATCAGCCCCAGCATTTT

clone_size: NA
d_call: TRBD1
v_call: TRBV5-1
j_call: TRBJ1-2
cdr3_aa: CASSLGQGATSIYGYTF
cdr3_nt: TGCGCCAGCAGCTTGGGACAGGGGGCCACCTCGATCTATGGCTACACCTTC

clone_size: NA
d_call: NA
v_call: TRBV5-8
j_call: TRBJ1-4
cdr3_aa: CAWKRTATNEKLFF
cdr3_nt: TGTGCCTGGAAACGGACAGCAACTAATGAAAAACTGTTTTTT

clone_size: NA
d_call: NA
v_call: TRBV5-1
j_call: TRBJ1-3
cdr3_aa: CASSLPGGAGNTIYF
cdr3_nt: TGCGCCAGCAGCCTCCCCGGGGGAGCTGGAAACACCATATATTTT

clone_size: NA
d_call: TRBD1
v_call: TRBV27
j_call: TRBJ1-1
cdr3_aa: CASYRGTEAFF
cdr3_nt: TGTGCCAGCTACAGGGGCACTGAAGCTTTCTTT

clone_size: NA
d_call: NA
v_call: TRBV4-1
j_call: TRBJ1-2
cdr3_aa: CASSQPTGIIDYGYTF
cdr3_nt: TGCGCCAGCAGCCAGCCTACAGGAATTATCGACTATGGCTACACCTTC

clone_size: once
d_call: NA
v_call: TRBV28
j_call: TRBJ2-5
cdr3_aa: CASSLYQETQYF
cdr3_nt: TGTGCCAGCAGCCTTTACCAAGAGACCCAGTACTTC

clone_size: NA
d_call: NA
v_call: TRBV30
j_call: TRBJ2-7
cdr3_aa: CAWSKAKGGYEQYF
cdr3_nt: TGTGCCTGGAGTAAGGCTAAAGGGGGCTACGAGCAGTACTTC

clone_size: NA
d_call: TRBD2
v_call: TRBV27
j_call: TRBJ2-2
cdr3_aa: CASSRGRGLTRLAGGSTGELFF
cdr3_nt: TGTGCCAGCAGTCGAGGACGGGGACTTACAAGACTAGCGGGAGGGAGCACCGGGGAGCTGTTTTTT

clone_size: NA
d_call: TRBD2
v_call: TRBV19
j_call: TRBJ2-7
cdr3_aa: CASSIAPSSGSVTYEQYF
cdr3_nt: TGTGCCAGTAGTATTGCCCCTTCTAGCGGGAGTGTTACCTACGAGCAGTACTTC

clone_size: NA
d_call: TRBD2
v_call: TRBV28
j_call: TRBJ2-3
cdr3_aa: CASSFGLAGGPDTQYF
cdr3_nt: TGTGCCAGCAGTTTCGGGTTAGCGGGAGGCCCAGATACGCAGTATTTT

clone_size: NA
d_call: NA
v_call: TRBV9
j_call: TRBJ2-7
cdr3_aa: CASSAGILQATEQYF
cdr3_nt: TGTGCCAGCAGCGCGGGGATTCTACAAGCAACCGAGCAGTACTTC

clone_size: NA
d_call: TRBD1
v_call: TRBV9
j_call: TRBJ1-2
cdr3_aa: CASSPLEWETGGGYTF
cdr3_nt: TGTGCCAGCAGCCCTCTTGAGTGGGAGACAGGGGGAGGCTACACCTTC

clone_size: NA
d_call: NA
v_call: TRBV27
j_call: TRBJ2-3
cdr3_aa: CASSLQEADTQYF
cdr3_nt: TGTGCCAGCAGTTTACAGGAGGCAGATACGCAGTATTTT

clone_size: NA
d_call: NA
v_call: TRBV27
j_call: TRBJ1-2
cdr3_aa: CASSSTPSTGWSGYTF
cdr3_nt: TGTGCCAGCAGTTCCACCCCCTCTACAGGGTGGAGTGGCTACACCTTC

clone_size: NA
d_call: NA
v_call: TRBV2
j_call: TRBJ1-5
cdr3_aa: CASSAQGFHQPQHF
cdr3_nt: TGTGCCAGCAGTGCGCAGGGTTTCCATCAGCCCCAGCATTTT

clone_size: NA
d_call: TRBD2
v_call: TRBV5-4
j_call: TRBJ2-7
cdr3_aa: CASSPGLVSSSEQYF
cdr3_nt: TGTGCCAGCAGCCCGGGACTAGTCTCATCTTCGGAGCAGTACTTC

clone_size: few
d_call: NA
v_call: TRBV28
j_call: TRBJ2-4
cdr3_aa: CASSLPLTRSRGKNIQYF
cdr3_nt: TGTGCCAGCAGTTTACCCCTGACTAGATCGCGGGGCAAAAACATTCAGTACTTC

clone_size: NA
d_call: NA
v_call: TRBV2
j_call: TRBJ2-1
cdr3_aa: CASKTGRNNEQFF
cdr3_nt: TGTGCCAGCAAAACCGGGAGAAACAATGAGCAGTTCTTC

clone_size: NA
d_call: TRBD2
v_call: TRBV6-1
j_call: TRBJ2-1
cdr3_aa: CASSERTSGEQFF
cdr3_nt: TGTGCCAGCAGTGAACGGACTAGCGGAGAGCAGTTCTTC

clone_size: few
d_call: NA
v_call: TRBV29-1
j_call: TRBJ2-3
cdr3_aa: CSVEGGRNADTQYF
cdr3_nt: TGCAGCGTTGAAGGTGGGAGAAACGCAGATACGCAGTATTTT

clone_size: NA
d_call: NA
v_call: TRBV7-9
j_call: TRBJ2-7
cdr3_aa: CASSPARGEQYF
cdr3_nt: TGTGCCAGCAGCCCCGCCCGGGGGGAGCAGTACTTC

clone_size: NA
d_call: NA
v_call: TRBV30
j_call: TRBJ1-3
cdr3_aa: CAWTPVRLVTGNTIYF
cdr3_nt: TGTGCCTGGACACCCGTAAGATTAGTAACTGGAAACACCATATATTTT

clone_size: NA
d_call: NA
v_call: TRBV21-1
j_call: TRBJ2-7
cdr3_aa: CASRAKRGGQGVYEQYF
cdr3_nt: TGTGCCAGCAGAGCAAAGAGGGGGGGACAGGGAGTCTACGAGCAGTACTTC

clone_size: NA
d_call: NA
v_call: TRBV19
j_call: TRBJ1-2
cdr3_aa: CASSPWYGELGYGYTF
cdr3_nt: TGTGCCAGTAGCCCATGGTATGGGGAGCTAGGGTATGGCTACACCTTC

clone_size: NA
d_call: TRBD2
v_call: TRBV5-1
j_call: TRBJ2-2
cdr3_aa: CASSLVVAGGPGELFF
cdr3_nt: TGCGCCAGCAGCTTGGTGGTAGCGGGAGGACCCGGGGAGCTGTTTTTT

clone_size: NA
d_call: NA
v_call: TRBV27
j_call: TRBJ2-7
cdr3_aa: CASSLALLRQQYF
cdr3_nt: TGTGCCAGCAGTTTAGCTCTATTGAGGCAGCAGTACTTC

clone_size: NA
d_call: TRBD2
v_call: TRBV4-1
j_call: TRBJ2-5
cdr3_aa: CASSQSGRPIETQYF
cdr3_nt: TGCGCCAGCAGCCAGAGCGGGAGGCCGATAGAAACCCAGTACTTC

clone_size: NA
d_call: NA
v_call: TRBV11-2
j_call: TRBJ1-4
cdr3_aa: CASSLGAYDKEKLFF
cdr3_nt: TGTGCCAGCAGCTTGGGGGCCTACGATAAGGAAAAACTGTTTTTT

clone_size: NA
d_call: TRBD1
v_call: TRBV19
j_call: TRBJ1-2
cdr3_aa: CASNMRDRNGYTF
cdr3_nt: TGTGCCAGTAATATGCGGGACAGAAATGGCTACACCTTC

clone_size: NA
d_call: NA
v_call: TRBV6-5
j_call: TRBJ1-2
cdr3_aa: CASSQTGVSPYGYTF
cdr3_nt: TGTGCCAGCAGCCAAACGGGGGTCTCCCCCTATGGCTACACCTTC

clone_size: NA
d_call: TRBD2
v_call: TRBV29-1
j_call: TRBJ2-1
cdr3_aa: CSVRGLAGPNEQFF
cdr3_nt: TGCAGCGTGAGGGGACTAGCGGGACCCAATGAGCAGTTCTTC

clone_size: NA
d_call: NA
v_call: TRBV30
j_call: TRBJ2-2
cdr3_aa: CAWRPRRSRRVTGELFF
cdr3_nt: TGTGCCTGGAGGCCCCGCAGATCTCGGCGGGTCACCGGGGAGCTGTTTTTT

clone_size: NA
d_call: NA
v_call: TRBV29-1
j_call: TRBJ1-1
cdr3_aa: CSVSEGLTEAFF
cdr3_nt: TGCAGCGTTTCGGAGGGGCTCACTGAAGCTTTCTTT

clone_size: NA
d_call: NA
v_call: TRBV19
j_call: TRBJ1-5
cdr3_aa: CASSMGGGFYQPQHF
cdr3_nt: TGTGCCAGTAGTATGGGTGGAGGGTTCTATCAGCCCCAGCATTTT

clone_size: NA
d_call: NA
v_call: TRBV4-2
j_call: TRBJ1-5
cdr3_aa: CASSQETSGTPQHF
cdr3_nt: TGTGCCAGCAGCCAAGAGACTTCGGGGACACCCCAGCATTTT

clone_size: NA
d_call: NA
v_call: TRBV5-1
j_call: TRBJ2-5
cdr3_aa: CASSLNSLETQYF
cdr3_nt: TGCGCCAGCAGCTTGAACAGTCTGGAGACCCAGTACTTC